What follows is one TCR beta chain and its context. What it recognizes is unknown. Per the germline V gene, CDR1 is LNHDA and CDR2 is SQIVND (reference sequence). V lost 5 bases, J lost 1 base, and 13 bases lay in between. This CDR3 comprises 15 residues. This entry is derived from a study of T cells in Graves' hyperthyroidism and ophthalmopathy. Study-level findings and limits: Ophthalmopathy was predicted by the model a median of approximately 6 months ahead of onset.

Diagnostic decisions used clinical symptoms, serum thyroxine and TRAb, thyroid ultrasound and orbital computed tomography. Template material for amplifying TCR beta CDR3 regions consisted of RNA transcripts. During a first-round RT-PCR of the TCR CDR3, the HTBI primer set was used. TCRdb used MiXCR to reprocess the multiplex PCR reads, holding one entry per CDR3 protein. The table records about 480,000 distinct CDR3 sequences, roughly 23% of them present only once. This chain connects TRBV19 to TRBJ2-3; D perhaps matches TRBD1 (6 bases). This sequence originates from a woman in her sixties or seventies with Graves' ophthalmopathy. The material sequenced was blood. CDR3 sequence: CASSAQGFRTDTQYF. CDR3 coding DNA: TGTGCCAGTAGTGCGCAGGGGTTTCGCACAGATACGCAGTATTTT. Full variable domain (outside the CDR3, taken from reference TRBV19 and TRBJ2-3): DGGITQSPKYLFRKEGQNVTLSCEQNLNHDAMYWYRQDPGQGLRLIYYSQIVNDFQKGDIAEGYSVSREKKESFPLTVTSAQKNPTAFYLCASSAQGFRTDTQYFGPGTRLTVL.